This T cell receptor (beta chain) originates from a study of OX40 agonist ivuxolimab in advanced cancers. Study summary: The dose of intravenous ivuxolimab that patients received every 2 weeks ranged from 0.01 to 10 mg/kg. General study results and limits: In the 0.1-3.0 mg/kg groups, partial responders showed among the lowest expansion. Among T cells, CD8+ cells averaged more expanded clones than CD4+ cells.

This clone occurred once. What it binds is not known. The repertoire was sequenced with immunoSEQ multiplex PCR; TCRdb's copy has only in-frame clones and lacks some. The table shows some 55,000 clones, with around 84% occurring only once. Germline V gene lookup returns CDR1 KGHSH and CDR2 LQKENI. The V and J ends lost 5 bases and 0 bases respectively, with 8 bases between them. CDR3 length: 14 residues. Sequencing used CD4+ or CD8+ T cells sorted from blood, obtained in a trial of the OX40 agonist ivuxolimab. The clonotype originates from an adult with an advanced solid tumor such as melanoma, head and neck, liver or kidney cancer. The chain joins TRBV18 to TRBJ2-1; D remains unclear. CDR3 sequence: CASSDLPSYNEQFF. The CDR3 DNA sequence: TGTGCCAGCTCAGACCTACCCTCCTACAATGAGCAGTTCTTC.